The present T cell receptor (beta chain) was sequenced within a study of CD8+CD57+ T cells in acquired aplastic anemia. Genomic DNA templated the TCR beta VDJ and CDR3 profiling. MiXCR, applied by TCRdb to the reads, yields one record per CDR3 protein. The repertoire holds some 140,000 distinct CDR3 sequences, with roughly half as singletons. The table lists this clonotype with a few counts. It is unclear where the CDR3 begins or ends on the DNA, so no DNA is shown, and the CDR3 is as TCRdb lists it. The length of the CDR3 is 14 amino acids, counting both ends. Germline V gene data show CDR1 as LNHDA and CDR2 as SQIVND (reference sequence). By flow cytometry, patients selected for sequencing had shown an expansion of CD8+CD57+ cells. The diagnosis in all patients was severe acquired aplastic anemia.

The clonotype was recovered from a human donor with aplastic anemia. Sequencing was performed on sorted CD4+, CD8+, or CD8+CD57+ T cells (not recorded which) from PBMCs. The chain employs TRBV19 and TRBJ1-2. CDR3 loop: CASLEREGLYGYTF.